The entry below gives a single TCR beta chain sequence along with its context. Stem cell-like memory, regulatory, central memory and naive CD4+ cells were sorted via CD45RO/CCR7/CD25/CD127/CD95/CD27. The study reverse transcribed the entire isolated RNA, so it sequenced expressed TCRB transcripts. Clones were sequenced by immunoSEQ multiplex PCR, and TCRdb holds only the in-frame ones, with some missing. The sample shows about half a million clones, about 29% of them seen only once. This entry belongs to a study of beta chain features in type 1 diabetes. This sequence originates from a man aged 18 to 29 in good health. The material sequenced was naive CD4+ T cells from blood.

CDR3 residues: CASSLTGLETQYF. The CDR3 DNA reads as TGCGCCAGCAGCTTGACAGGGTTGGAGACCCAGTACTTC. The rearrangement joins TRBV5-1 to TRBJ2-5, with D perhaps matching TRBD1 (6 bases). The CDR3 is 13 residues long. Germline loops: CDR1 SGHRS, CDR2 YFSETQ. V lost 1 base and J 5 bases, leaving 9 bases between the germline ends. Full variable domain (outside the CDR3, taken from reference TRBV5-1 and TRBJ2-5): KAGVTQTPRYLIKTRGQQVTLSCSPISGHRSVSWYQQTPGQGLQFLFEYFSETQRNKGNFPGRFSGRQFSNSRSEMNVSTLELGDSALYLCASSLTGLETQYFGPGTRLLVL.